Reported below is one T cell receptor beta chain. What it binds is not known. A read error may account for a junction end that differs from germline. Genomic DNA served as template for TCR beta VDJ and CDR3 profiling. TCRdb redid the calling of the reads with MiXCR, one entry per CDR3 protein. The repertoire holds fewer than 80,000 distinct CDR3 sequences, with around 70% as singletons. This specimen comes from a study of CD8+CD57+ T cells in acquired aplastic anemia. Overall study: Mean DNA quantity obtained from sorted CD4+ and CD8+ cells was 3 to 4 ug. Findings and caveats of the study: No significant patient-versus-control difference appeared in CD8+ Simpson's diversity.

This CDR3 spans 14 amino acids. Germline assignment: CDR1 LNHDA and CDR2 SQIVND (reference sequence). CD8+CD57+ cell expansion had been shown by flow cytometry in patients chosen for sequencing. The enrolled patients all had severe acquired aplastic anemia. At blood sampling, none of the patients had yet received therapy. The clonotype was recovered from a human donor with aplastic anemia. The chain combines TRBV19 with TRBJ2-7; the D is unclear. Source material: sorted CD4+, CD8+, or CD8+CD57+ T cells (not recorded which) from PBMCs. Here the CDR3 reads CASTVDGRSYEQYF. Here the CDR3 DNA reads TGTGCAAGTACGGTCGACGGCCGCTCCTACGAGCAGTACTTC.